The 23 T cell receptor beta chains below were found in one sample sequenced in a study of blood T cell repertoires in COVID-19. Sequencing was performed with immunoSEQ multiplex PCR; in TCRdb, only in-frame clones are kept and a portion is missing. The sample has 540,000 or so clones, 70% to 90% seen once. The specimen sequenced was peripheral blood. These receptors all come from a woman aged 45-65 years with COVID-19, enrolled during active disease.

This chain connects TRBV19 to TRBJ1-5; a weak D match, TRBD1 (6 bases). This CDR3 is 15 amino acids long. V lost 6 bases to trimming and J lost 0 bases, with 12 bases between them. CDR1 and CDR2 (germline): LNHDA, SQIVND (reference sequence). The CDR3 nucleotides are TGTGCCAGTAGATCAGGGGCCCTTAGCAATCAGCCCCAGCATTTT. Translating it yields CASRSGALSNQPQHF.

The chain combines TRBV10-3 with TRBJ1-1; maybe TRBD1 (5 bases). Trimming pared 10 bases from V and 4 bases from J, leaving 16 bases between. The V gene's germline CDR1 is ENHRY and CDR2 SYGVKD. CDR3 length: 13 amino acids. The CDR3 reads CATGRGEGTEAFF. The CDR3, as DNA: TGTGCCACCGGACGGGGGGAGGGCACTGAAGCTTTCTTT.

CDR3 sequence reads: CASRGGGYSNSPLHF. CDR3 sequence (DNA): TGTGCCAGCAGAGGGGGGGGATACTCCAATTCACCCCTCCACTTT. The rearrangement links TRBV6-5 to TRBJ1-6; tentative D call: TRBD1 (6 bases). Per germline, CDR1 MNHEY and CDR2 SVGAGI. V dropped 6 bases and J dropped 7 bases, with 16 bases sitting between them. The CDR3 consists of 15 residues.

This chain connects TRBV13 to TRBJ2-4; D is possibly TRBD2 (6 bases). The germline gives CDR1 PRHDT, CDR2 FYEKMQ (reference sequence). V was trimmed by 4 bases and J by 5 bases, leaving 9 bases between them. CDR3 size: 13 residues. The CDR3 loop reads CASSSGTENIQYF. The CDR3 nucleotides read TGTGCCAGCAGCTCAGGGACTGAAAACATTCAGTACTTC. The variable domain in full, completed from reference TRBV13 and TRBJ2-4, reads AAGVIQSPRHLIKEKRETATLKCYPIPRHDTVYWYQQGPGQDPQFLISFYEKMQSDKGSIPDRFSAQQFSDYHSELNMSSLELGDSALYFCASSSGTENIQYFGAGTRLSVL.

The chain is built from TRBV2 and TRBJ1-2; 8 positions match TRBD1. The CDR3 is 15 amino acids. Germline V CDR1 and CDR2: SNHLY, FYNNEI. After removal of 2 bases from V and 8 bases from J, the junction contained 10 bases not matched to a gene. CDR3 residues: CASSETGGILKGYTF. The CDR3 bases are TGTGCCAGCAGTGAAACAGGGGGAATACTAAAAGGCTACACCTTC.

The chain carries TRBV24-1 and TRBJ1-1; D is perhaps TRBD1 (5 bases). The CDR3 spans 12 residues. Trimming shortened V by 5 bases and J by 10 bases, and 13 bases separated the two germline ends. CDR1 and CDR2 from the germline V gene are KGHDR and SFDVKD. The CDR3 loop is CATSALGGRAFF. CDR3 DNA sequence: TGTGCCACCAGTGCCCTGGGGGGTAGAGCTTTCTTT.

On this clone: The sample contains more than one DNA sequence encoding this CDR3. The chain employs TRBV19 and TRBJ1-1; no clear D gene. The germline V gene has CDR1 LNHDA and CDR2 SQIVND (reference sequence). This CDR3 contains 13 residues. Trimming took off 3 bases at V and 1 base at J, with 6 bases between the two ends. The CDR3 is CASSISGNTEAFF. CDR3 nucleotides: TGTGCCAGTAGTATTTCAGGGAACACTGAAGCTTTCTTT.

V is TRBV27 and J is TRBJ2-7; 10 bases map to TRBD2. Germline CDR1 is MNHEY and CDR2 is SMNVEV (reference sequence). V lost 3 bases to trimming and J lost 4 bases; unmatched junction nucleotides: 6. There are 15 residues in the CDR3. The CDR3 loop is CASSLRAGGLYEQYF. The CDR3 DNA reads as TGTGCCAGCAGTTTGAGAGCGGGGGGGCTTTACGAGCAGTACTTC.

This sequence joins TRBV6-5 and TRBJ1-2; no clear D gene. The germline V gene encodes CDR1 MNHEY and CDR2 SVGAGI. V was pared by 6 bases and J by 4 bases, with 12 bases between. This CDR3 is 13 amino acids long. The CDR3 coding sequence is TGTGCCAGCAGACGAACAGTAAGCTATGGCTACACCTTC. Translating gives CASRRTVSYGYTF.

The chain combines TRBV27 with TRBJ1-2; TRBD1 aligns across 9 bases. The V gene's germline CDR1 is MNHEY and CDR2 SMNVEV (reference sequence). V shed 5 bases and J 8 bases; nucleotides not matched to a gene: 12. This CDR3 comprises 15 residues. In nucleotides, the CDR3 is TGTGCCAGCAGTGCGATCGGGACAGGGCCTCACGGCTACACCTTC. Amino acids: CASSAIGTGPHGYTF.

For this clone: Other DNA sequences in the same sample also yield this CDR3. This chain links TRBV5-1 with TRBJ2-5; possibly TRBD1 for D (8 bases). This CDR3 spans 14 amino acids. Trimming shortened V by 4 bases and J by 5 bases, and 15 bases separated the two germline ends. Germline V gene lookup returns CDR1 SGHRS and CDR2 YFSETQ. The CDR3 protein is CASSPGQGGETQYF. The CDR3 DNA is TGCGCCAGCAGCCCTGGACAGGGAGGGGAGACCCAGTACTTC. The whole variable domain, filled in from reference TRBV5-1 and TRBJ2-5, reads KAGVTQTPRYLIKTRGQQVTLSCSPISGHRSVSWYQQTPGQGLQFLFEYFSETQRNKGNFPGRFSGRQFSNSRSEMNVSTLELGDSALYLCASSPGQGGETQYFGPGTRLLVL.

The chain joins TRBV19 to TRBJ2-3, with 7 bases aligning to TRBD1. In germline, CDR1 is LNHDA, CDR2 SQIVND (reference sequence). The CDR3 consists of 16 residues. Trimming cost V 5 bases and J 7 bases; bases outside gene matches: 15. The CDR3 DNA is TGTGCCAGTAGTGGACCCGGGACAGTATCGGACTATACGCAGTATTTT. Its protein product is CASSGPGTVSDYTQYF. Full variable domain (rest looked up from reference TRBV19 and TRBJ2-3): DGGITQSPKYLFRKEGQNVTLSCEQNLNHDAMYWYRQDPGQGLRLIYYSQIVNDFQKGDIAEGYSVSREKKESFPLTVTSAQKNPTAFYLCASSGPGTVSDYTQYFGPGTRLTVL.

CDR3 sequence reads: CASTRSGGAYNEQFF. For the CDR3, the DNA is TGTGCCTCAACCCGAAGCGGGGGGGCATATAATGAGCAGTTCTTC. The chain recombines TRBV3-1 (or the pseudogene TRBV3-2) with TRBJ2-1, with TRBD2 matching over 10 bases. This CDR3 region has 15 residues. The V gene's germline CDR1 is LGHDT and CDR2 YNNKEL (reference sequence). V dropped 11 bases and J dropped 7; count of bases not matched to a gene: 14.

The chain uses TRBV14 and TRBJ1-2; D unclear. V was pared by 4 bases and J by 2 bases, with 8 bases between. This CDR3 has 13 amino acids. Germline V gene lookup returns CDR1 SGHDN and CDR2 FVKESK. The DNA of the CDR3 is TGTGCCAGCAGCCTGACAAGGAACTATGGCTACACCTTC. Its translation: CASSLTRNYGYTF. The full variable domain, with the rest looked up from reference TRBV14 and TRBJ1-2, is EAGVTQFPSHSVIEKGQTVTLRCDPISGHDNLYWYRRVMGKEIKFLLHFVKESKQDESGMPNNRFLAERTGGTYSTLKVQPAELEDSGVYFCASSLTRNYGYTFGSGTRLTVV.

The chain couples TRBV29-1 to TRBJ1-2; tentatively, D is TRBD1 (6 bases). V was shortened by 1 base and J by 0 bases, with 15 bases between the two germline ends. Germline V gene lookup returns CDR1 SQVTM and CDR2 ANQGSEA. The CDR3 has 16 amino acids. The CDR3 here is CSVEGTASDSNYGYTF. CDR3 DNA: TGCAGCGTTGAAGGGACAGCCTCTGACTCTAACTATGGCTACACCTTC.

The CDR3 DNA reads as TGTGCCTGGAGTGTAAACAGGAACGACAATCAGCCCCAGCATTTT. Residues: CAWSVNRNDNQPQHF. The rearrangement joins TRBV30 to TRBJ1-5, with a possible D match to TRBD1 (5 bases). The CDR3 has 15 residues. CDR1 is GTSNPN and CDR2 is SVGIG in the germline V gene (reference sequence). With 0 bases removed from V and 3 bases from J, the gap between germline ends came to 12 bases.

This clone was observed once. This chain connects TRBV10-3 to TRBJ1-1; no definite D call. Germline-derived CDR1 and CDR2 are ENHRY and SYGVKD. The CDR3 has 16 residues. V was clipped by 5 bases and J by 1 base, with 17 bases between them. In nucleotides, the CDR3 is TGTGCCATCAGTCCCTTCGGGGAGGGTGGGAACACTGAAGCTTTCTTT. Amino acids: CAISPFGEGGNTEAFF.

The count of this clone is one. The genes are TRBV5-1 and TRBJ2-5; a weak D match, TRBD2 (5 bases). This CDR3 comprises 12 residues. The V gene lost 2 bases and the J gene lost 4 bases, with 6 bases spanning the gap. Germline V gives CDR1 SGHRS, CDR2 YFSETQ. CDR3 region: CASSFEGETQYF. In DNA, the CDR3 is TGCGCCAGCAGCTTCGAGGGAGAGACCCAGTACTTC.

The chain combines TRBV19 with TRBJ1-5; D gene ambiguous. Looked up from germline, CDR1 is LNHDA and CDR2 is SQIVND (reference sequence). The CDR3 has 15 residues. The germline V and J ends were trimmed by 2 bases and 3 bases, with 11 bases remaining between them. As DNA, the CDR3 is TGTGCCAGTAGTATAACGAACAGCCTCAATCAGCCCCAGCATTTT. This translates into CASSITNSLNQPQHF.

The V and J genes are TRBV10-2 and TRBJ2-4; 8 nucleotides agree with TRBD1. Germline CDR1 reads WSHSY; CDR2 reads SAAADI. This CDR3 spans 14 amino acids. J gave up 1 base and V 6 bases, and 2 bases lay outside the gene matches. CDR3 sequence (DNA): TGCGCCAGCAGGACAGGGGCGGCCAAAAACATTCAGTACTTC. Protein: CASRTGAAKNIQYF.

The J gene is TRBJ1-1, the V gene TRBV9; D is possibly TRBD1 (6 bases). The CDR3 spans 13 residues. Per germline, CDR1 SGDLS and CDR2 YYNGEE. Trimming stripped 3 bases from V and 11 bases from J, with 17 bases between. The CDR3 region has the DNA TGTGCCAGCAGCGCCACAGGGACGGGGGGGGCTTTCTTT. Translation gives CASSATGTGGAFF.

The chain carries TRBV5-1 and TRBJ2-3; D may be TRBD1 (5 bases). Trimming removed 0 bases from V and 3 bases from J, with 14 bases in between. Germline V gene data show CDR1 as SGHRS and CDR2 as YFSETQ. The length of the CDR3 is 16 residues. CDR3 bases: TGCGCCAGCAGCTTGGAAGGGGATATGAATACAGATACGCAGTATTTT. This gives the protein CASSLEGDMNTDTQYF.

The chain is built from TRBV3-1 (or the pseudogene TRBV3-2) and TRBJ1-1; D gene unclear. Germline V gene data show CDR1 as LGHDT and CDR2 as YNNKEL (reference sequence). V was trimmed by 3 bases and J by 1 base, leaving 6 bases between them. The CDR3 sequence is 13 residues long. CDR3 nucleotide sequence: TGTGCCAGCAGCCACCGAGAGAACACTGAAGCTTTCTTT. Translated: CASSHRENTEAFF.